The 28 T cell receptor beta chains reported below all come from one sample, sequenced in a study of T cells in tumors after PD-1 blockade. Data came from immunoSEQ multiplex PCR; TCRdb stores just in-frame clones and leaves some out. The table lists 4,700 or so clones, approximately 70% of them singletons. The starting material was tumor tissue, obtained before anti-PD-1 treatment. All receptors come from a human donor with cutaneous squamous cell carcinoma.

This chain links TRBV19 with TRBJ1-5; D gene unclear. Trimming took off 6 bases at V and 0 bases at J, with 6 bases between the two ends. Looked up from germline, CDR1 is LNHDA and CDR2 is SQIVND (reference sequence). The CDR3 runs 13 residues. Written as DNA, the CDR3 is TGTGCCAGTAGGGGGTTTAGCAATCAGCCCCAGCATTTT. The encoded protein is CASRGFSNQPQHF.

This clone is categorized as medium-sized. This chain joins TRBV7-8 and TRBJ1-5; 10 positions match TRBD1. The V segment lost 7 bases and the J segment 7 bases; nucleotides outside the gene matches: 10. This CDR3 is 15 amino acids long. The germline V gene has CDR1 SGHVS and CDR2 FQNEAQ. CDR3 bases: TGTGCCAGCACCTGGGGACAGGGGACCGGACAGCCCCAGCATTTT. Its protein product is CASTWGQGTGQPQHF.

The chain is built from TRBV4-1 and TRBJ2-7; 7 bases are a match to TRBD1. The germline V gene has CDR1 MGHRA and CDR2 YSYEKL. CDR3 size: 14 residues. With V trimmed by 2 bases and J by 3 bases, 4 bases remained unmatched. The CDR3 here is CASSQSWTGYEQYF. The DNA of the CDR3 is TGCGCCAGCAGCCAATCCTGGACAGGCTACGAGCAGTACTTC.

The chain couples TRBV5-6 to TRBJ2-1; D may be TRBD2 (6 bases). The CDR3 spans 17 residues. The V end was cut by 4 bases, the J end by 2 bases, with 19 bases between. From germline, CDR1 is SGHDT and CDR2 YYEEEE. Here the CDR3 DNA reads TGTGCCAGCAGCCCTAGTGTCCGGAGGGGTCCCTACAATGAGCAGTTCTTC. Protein sequence: CASSPSVRRGPYNEQFF.

The chain joins TRBV29-1 to TRBJ2-2; D call uncertain. Germline CDR1 SQVTM, CDR2 ANQGSEA. V lost 2 bases to trimming and J lost 0 bases, with 1 base between them. The CDR3 runs 12 residues. Written as DNA, the CDR3 is TGCAGCGTTGAACCGAACACCGGGGAGCTGTTTTTT. It yields the protein CSVEPNTGELFF.

The gene calls are TRBV5-4 and TRBJ2-5; TRBD1 matches at 10 bases. The V gene end was trimmed by 4 bases and the J gene end by 6 bases; junction bases not matched to a gene: 9. The germline V gene encodes CDR1 SGHNT and CDR2 YYREEE (reference sequence). The CDR3 spans 15 residues. DNA of the CDR3: TGTGCCAGCAGCGCCCGACAGGGGGCCCCTAAGACCCAGTACTTC. Translating gives CASSARQGAPKTQYF.

This chain links TRBV6-6 with TRBJ1-2; a possible D gene is TRBD1 (6 bases). Between the trimmed V and J ends, which lost 2 bases and 2 bases, there was a span of 9 bases. The CDR3 sequence is 14 residues long. Per the germline V gene, CDR1 is MNHNY and CDR2 is SVGAGI (reference sequence). CDR3: CASSYEGGNYGYTF. The CDR3 nucleotides read TGTGCCAGCAGTTACGAGGGGGGGAACTATGGCTACACCTTC.

In this sample, this clone is medium-sized. The chain links TRBV20-1 to TRBJ1-2; D unclear. V was pared by 6 bases and J by 4 bases, with 9 bases between. This CDR3 is built from 11 residues. Germline lookup yields CDR1 DFQATT and CDR2 SNEGSKA (reference sequence). CDR3 DNA sequence: TGCAGTGCCGGAGGTAGCTATGGCTACACCTTC. Translating it yields CSAGGSYGYTF.

This chain joins TRBV7-6 and TRBJ2-3; maybe TRBD2 (6 bases). Trimming took off 0 bases at V and 5 bases at J, with 12 bases between the two ends. Looked up from germline, CDR1 is SGHVS and CDR2 is FNYEAQ. The length of the CDR3 is 15 residues. CDR3 sequence reads: CASSLASGGGDTQYF. In DNA, the CDR3 is TGTGCCAGCAGCTTAGCTAGCGGAGGTGGAGATACGCAGTATTTT.

The V call is TRBV19, the J call TRBJ2-2; 12 positions agree with TRBD1. CDR1 is LNHDA, CDR2 SQIVND, per germline (reference sequence). This CDR3 has 17 amino acids. After removal of 6 bases from V and 1 base from J, the junction contained 6 bases not matched to a gene. The CDR3 DNA reads TGTGCCAGTAGATGGGACAGGGGGCAATGGAACACCGGGGAGCTGTTTTTT. Its protein product is CASRWDRGQWNTGELFF.

In its sample, this clone ranks as large. The V gene is TRBV9, the J gene TRBJ2-3; D is ambiguous. The CDR3 contains 14 residues. Between the trimmed V and J ends, which lost 0 bases and 0 bases, there was a span of 5 bases. Per the germline V gene, CDR1 is SGDLS and CDR2 is YYNGEE. CDR3 sequence: CASSVATSTDTQYF. The CDR3 nucleotides read TGTGCCAGCAGCGTAGCAACTAGCACAGATACGCAGTATTTT.

This clone is categorized as medium-sized. The rearrangement links TRBV5-1 to TRBJ1-2; possible D gene TRBD1, 6 bases. CDR1 and CDR2 (germline): SGHRS, YFSETQ. Trimming took off 4 bases at V and 2 bases at J, with 9 bases between the two ends. The CDR3 runs to 13 residues. CDR3 sequence: CASSLDRNYGYTF. DNA for the CDR3: TGCGCCAGCAGCCTTGACAGGAACTATGGCTACACCTTC. The entire variable domain, with the rest obtained from reference TRBV5-1 and TRBJ1-2, is as follows: KAGVTQTPRYLIKTRGQQVTLSCSPISGHRSVSWYQQTPGQGLQFLFEYFSETQRNKGNFPGRFSGRQFSNSRSEMNVSTLELGDSALYLCASSLDRNYGYTFGSGTRLTVV.

In this sample, this clone turned up a few times. As DNA, the CDR3 is TGTGCTAGTGTCGCGACAGCCGGAGGTTCACCCCTCCACTTT. It translates to CASVATAGGSPLHF. The J gene is TRBJ1-6, the V gene TRBV12-5, with D perhaps TRBD1 (5 bases). The ends were cut back, 7 bases at V and 9 bases at J, with 16 bases in the middle. Per the germline V gene, CDR1 is LGHNT and CDR2 is FRNRAP. The CDR3 extends over 14 amino acids.

J is TRBJ2-3 and V is TRBV13, with TRBD1 identical over 7 bases. CDR1 and CDR2 from the germline V gene are PRHDT and FYEKMQ (reference sequence). This CDR3 is 16 amino acids long. J was trimmed by 0 bases and V by 5 bases; bases with no gene match: 8. The CDR3: CASSTGTASSTDTQYF. DNA of the CDR3: TGTGCCAGCAGCACCGGGACAGCTTCTAGCACAGATACGCAGTATTTT.

This sequence joins TRBV30 and TRBJ2-7, with 8 bases that match TRBD1. The CDR3 loop spans 15 amino acids. V shed 0 bases, J shed 0 bases, and the junction held 4 bases outside the gene matches. Germline CDR1 reads GTSNPN; CDR2 reads SVGIG (reference sequence). The CDR3 DNA follows: TGTGCCTGGAGTGTCCGGACAGGGAGCTCCTACGAGCAGTACTTC. It codes for CAWSVRTGSSYEQYF.

V usage is TRBV28 and J usage is TRBJ1-2; D unclear. The CDR3 is made up of 11 amino acids. V was trimmed by 8 bases and J by 1 base, leaving 5 bases between them. Germline CDR1 MDHEN, CDR2 SYDVKM. Here the CDR3 DNA reads TGTGCCAGCGCAAATAACTATGGCTACACCTTC. It encodes CASANNYGYTF.

This sequence joins TRBV2 and TRBJ1-6; the D gene is possibly TRBD1 (5 bases). V was clipped by 7 bases and J by 0 bases, with 13 bases between them. Germline V gene lookup returns CDR1 SNHLY and CDR2 FYNNEI. This CDR3 spans 16 amino acids. The CDR3 bases are TGTGCCAGCATCAGGGACGCGAGCTCCTATAATTCACCCCTCCACTTT. Amino acids: CASIRDASSYNSPLHF.

V usage is TRBV25-1 and J usage is TRBJ1-4; no firm D call. The V end lost 5 bases, the J end lost 6 bases, and 13 bases lay between the germline ends. This CDR3 region has 14 residues. The V gene's germline CDR1 is MGHDK and CDR2 SYGVNS. The CDR3 spells CASSHGEIYEKLFF. The CDR3 DNA reads as TGTGCCAGCAGTCACGGGGAGATCTATGAAAAACTGTTTTTT. Full variable domain (missing parts from reference TRBV25-1 and TRBJ1-4): EADIYQTPRYLVIGTGKKITLECSQTMGHDKMYWYQQDPGMELHLIHYSYGVNSTEKGDLSSESTVSRIRTEHFPLTLESARPSHTSQYLCASSHGEIYEKLFFGSGTQLSVL.

The V call is TRBV5-1, the J call TRBJ1-1; D is unclear. The germline CDR1 and CDR2 sequences are SGHRS and YFSETQ. The CDR3 has 14 residues. Trimming took 1 base from V and 3 from J, leaving 10 bases between them. The CDR3 sequence: CASSLWQRDTEAFF. Here the CDR3 DNA reads TGCGCCAGCAGCTTGTGGCAACGGGACACTGAAGCTTTCTTT.

The rearrangement links TRBV24-1 to TRBJ2-3, with D possibly TRBD1 on 5 matching bases. The CDR3 sequence is 13 residues long. The V gene lost 4 bases and the J gene lost 8 bases, with 12 bases spanning the gap. Germline loops: CDR1 KGHDR, CDR2 SFDVKD. This CDR3 reads CATSEIGVGTQYF. CDR3 nucleotides: TGTGCCACCAGTGAAATAGGGGTAGGTACGCAGTATTTT.

A few counts support this clone. The J gene is TRBJ1-1, the V gene TRBV11-1, with 9 bases matching TRBD1. CDR1 is SGHAT and CDR2 is FQDESV in the germline V gene (reference sequence). The V gene end was trimmed by 4 bases and the J gene end by 4 bases; junction bases not matched to a gene: 7. CDR3 size: 15 residues. CDR3 coding DNA: TGTGCCAGCAGCTCCCGGACAGGGGCGGTCACTGAAGCTTTCTTT. It is translated as CASSSRTGAVTEAFF.

The V call is TRBV5-1, the J call TRBJ1-6, with 7 bases fitting TRBD1. Germline-derived CDR1 and CDR2 are SGHRS and YFSETQ. The CDR3 loop spans 14 amino acids. Trimming at V came to 4 bases and at J to 8 bases, leaving 6 bases not matched to a gene. The DNA for the CDR3 is TGCGCCAGCAGCATACAGGGGCAAGATTCACCCCTCCACTTT. Translated, it gives CASSIQGQDSPLHF.

The sample holds one count of this clone. This chain connects TRBV30 to TRBJ1-6; the D gene is possibly TRBD1 (5 bases). There are 14 residues in the CDR3. V lost 5 bases and J lost 7, with 15 bases in between. Germline V gives CDR1 GTSNPN, CDR2 SVGIG (reference sequence). The CDR3 bases are TGTGCCTGGTGTCGTGGACGGGGGAATTCACCCCTCCACTTT. The encoded protein is CAWCRGRGNSPLHF. Combining the CDR3 with reference TRBV30 and TRBJ1-6 gives the whole variable domain SQTIHQWPATLVQPVGSPLSLECTVEGTSNPNLYWYRQAAGRGLQLLFYSVGIGQISSEVPQNLSASRPQDRQFILSSKKLLLSDSGFYLCAWCRGRGNSPLHFGNGTRLTVT.

The V gene is TRBV6-5, the J gene TRBJ2-7; the D gene is possibly TRBD1 (5 bases). Per germline, CDR1 MNHEY and CDR2 SVGAGI. V lost 6 bases and J 0 bases, leaving 12 bases between the germline ends. The CDR3 runs to 14 residues. CDR3 loop: CASSHRYSSYEQYF. The CDR3 nucleotides read TGTGCCAGCAGCCACAGGTATAGCTCCTACGAGCAGTACTTC.

The chain links TRBV18 to TRBJ2-1; no clear D. CDR1 and CDR2 from the germline V gene are KGHSH and LQKENI. Trimming pared 2 bases from V and 6 bases from J, leaving 2 bases between. This CDR3 has 11 amino acids. The CDR3 reads CASSPANEQFF. CDR3 coding DNA: TGTGCCAGCTCACCAGCCAATGAGCAGTTCTTC.

The chain carries TRBV19 and TRBJ2-7; D perhaps matches TRBD1 (7 bases). This CDR3 is 18 amino acids long. V was cut by 2 bases and J by 3 bases, with 23 bases left in between. The germline V gene encodes CDR1 LNHDA and CDR2 SQIVND (reference sequence). The CDR3 nucleotides read TGTGCCAGTAGTATAAGGGCGGGGAGCCAGGGGGTATTCTACGAGCAGTACTTC. It specifies CASSIRAGSQGVFYEQYF.

The gene calls are TRBV11-3 and TRBJ2-1; unclear D gene. CDR1 and CDR2 (germline): SGHNT, YENEEA. The CDR3 length is 13 residues. V was shortened by 3 bases and J by 4 bases, with 7 bases between the two germline ends. CDR3 amino acids: CASSFRDYNEQFF. CDR3 nucleotides: TGTGCCAGCAGCTTTAGGGATTACAATGAGCAGTTCTTC.

The genes are TRBV9 and TRBJ2-1; D possibly corresponds to TRBD2 (6 bases). The CDR3 has 16 amino acids. Germline CDR1 and CDR2: SGDLS and YYNGEE. V shed 4 bases and J shed 4 bases, with 18 bases lying between them. The CDR3 region has the DNA TGTGCCAGCAGCCCTTATTTTAGCGGCGAATACAATGAGCAGTTCTTC. Residues: CASSPYFSGEYNEQFF. Full variable domain (rest looked up from reference TRBV9 and TRBJ2-1): DSGVTQTPKHLITATGQRVTLRCSPRSGDLSVYWYQQSLDQGLQFLIQYYNGEERAKGNILERFSAQQFPDLHSELNLSSLELGDSALYFCASSPYFSGEYNEQFFGPGTRLTVL.